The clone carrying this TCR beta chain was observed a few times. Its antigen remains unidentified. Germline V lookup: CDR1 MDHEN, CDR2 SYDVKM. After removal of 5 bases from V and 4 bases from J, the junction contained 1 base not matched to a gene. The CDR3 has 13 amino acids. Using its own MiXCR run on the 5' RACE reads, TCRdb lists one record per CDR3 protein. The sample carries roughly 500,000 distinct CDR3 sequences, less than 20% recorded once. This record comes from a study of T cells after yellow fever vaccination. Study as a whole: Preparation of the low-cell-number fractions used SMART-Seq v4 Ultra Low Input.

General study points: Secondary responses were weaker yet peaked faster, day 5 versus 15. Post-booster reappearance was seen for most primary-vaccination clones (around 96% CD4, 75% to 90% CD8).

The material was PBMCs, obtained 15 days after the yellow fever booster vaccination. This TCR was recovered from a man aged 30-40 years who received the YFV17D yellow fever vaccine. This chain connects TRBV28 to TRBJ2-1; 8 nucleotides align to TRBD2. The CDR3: CASSRGGYNEQFF. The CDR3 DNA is TGTGCCAGCAGTCGGGGGGGTTACAATGAGCAGTTCTTC.